The entry below gives a single TCR beta chain sequence along with its context. Its antigen is undetermined. This entry is derived from a study of cytomegalovirus exposure and HLA in healthy donors. Findings and caveats of the study: Sequences of the TCR beta chain were said to predict the HLA-A and HLA-B alleles of most subjects accurately.

The length of the CDR3 is 14 residues. Trimming left V 2 bases short and J 0 bases short, with 8 bases between. Germline assignment: CDR1 MGHRA and CDR2 YSYEKL. Vbeta (60) and Jbeta (13) primers were used in the PCR. Using immunoSEQ multiplex PCR, the repertoire was profiled, and TCRdb retains in-frame clones only, with some absent. The repertoire holds about 130,000 clones, with 70% to 85% as singletons. Donors showed nominal health when sampled, although they likely had unrecorded immune exposures. The TCR sequence derives from a boy younger than 10 in good health and CMV-seronegative. Material for sequencing was PBMCs. The chain employs TRBV4-1 and TRBJ2-7; no clear D gene. The CDR3 loop reads CASSQIYSSYEQYF. The CDR3 DNA follows: TGCGCCAGCAGCCAAATCTACAGCTCCTACGAGCAGTACTTC.